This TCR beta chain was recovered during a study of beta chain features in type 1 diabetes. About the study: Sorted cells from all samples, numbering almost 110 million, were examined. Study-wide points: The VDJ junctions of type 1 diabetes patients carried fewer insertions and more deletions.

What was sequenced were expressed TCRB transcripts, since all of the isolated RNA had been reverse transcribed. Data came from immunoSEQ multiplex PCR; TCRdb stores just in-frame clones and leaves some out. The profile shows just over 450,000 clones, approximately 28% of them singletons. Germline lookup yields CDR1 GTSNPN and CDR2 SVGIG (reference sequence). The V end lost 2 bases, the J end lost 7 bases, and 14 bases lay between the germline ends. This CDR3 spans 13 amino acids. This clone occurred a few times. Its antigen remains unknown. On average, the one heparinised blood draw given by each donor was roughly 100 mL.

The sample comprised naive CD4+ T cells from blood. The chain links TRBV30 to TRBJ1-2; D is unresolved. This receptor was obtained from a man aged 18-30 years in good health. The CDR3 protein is CAWSPLAGPGYTF. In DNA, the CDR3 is TGTGCCTGGAGTCCTTTGGCAGGACCTGGCTACACCTTC.